The rows below give T cell receptor beta chains drawn from one sample of a study of T cell repertoires in cytomegalovirus infection. Each CDR3 protein is one row after TCRdb ran MiXCR on the reads. The sample records almost 550,000 distinct CDR3 sequences, more than 15% being singletons. The specimen was CD8+ T cells from PBMCs. The receptors were gathered from a human donor in good health (CMV status not recorded). Some clones in this sample may be carry-over from other donors' samples. CDR3s include the opening cysteine and the closing phenylalanine or tryptophan. A D gene is named only where the DNA matches it firmly. Clone size is not always given. Where it is, it says once, few, many or a class for expanded clones.

>-|14|TRBJ2-1|TRBV20-1|TRBD2
TGCAGTGCTAGGGGACTAGCGGTCTACAATGAGCAGTTCTTC
CSARGLAVYNEQFF
>few|17|TRBJ2-3|TRBV5-1|TRBD2
TGCGCCAGCAGCTTGTTTGTGTCTAGCGGAGGCACAGATACGCAGTATTTT
CASSLFVSSGGTDTQYF
>-|13|TRBJ1-5|TRBV29-1|TRBD1
TGCAGCGTGAGGGACAGTATGGATCAGCCCCAGCATTTT
CSVRDSMDQPQHF
>many|16|TRBJ2-3|TRBV7-8|-
TGTGCCAGCAGCTTAGCCGAAGGGGGAGAAACAGATACGCAGTATTTT
CASSLAEGGETDTQYF
>many|12|TRBJ1-2|TRBV29-1|TRBD1
TGCAGCGTGGGACAGGGAACCTATGGCTACACCTTC
CSVGQGTYGYTF
>-|18|TRBJ2-1|TRBV6-4|TRBD2
TGTGCCAGCAGTGACGGGACTAGCGGGATAGGCTCCTACAATGAGCAGTTCTTC
CASSDGTSGIGSYNEQFF
>many|20|TRBJ2-3|TRBV28|TRBD2
TGTGCCAGCAGTTTATCCCTAGCGGGAGGGCCAGGGGGTAGCACAGATACGCAGTATTTT
CASSLSLAGGPGGSTDTQYF
>many|14|TRBJ2-5|TRBV12-3/TRBV12-4|-
TGTGCCAGCAGTTTATGGTCCATCCAGGAGACCCAGTACTTC
CASSLWSIQETQYF
>many|15|TRBJ2-7|TRBV12-3/TRBV12-4|TRBD2
TGTGCCAGCAGCCATCGGTCACTAGCGGGTTACGAGCAGTACTTC
CASSHRSLAGYEQYF
>many|16|TRBJ2-1|TRBV7-6|TRBD2
TGTGCCAGCAGCCCCACCGGGACTAGCCATTACAATGAGCAGTTCTTC
CASSPTGTSHYNEQFF
>-|15|TRBJ2-2|TRBV6-2/TRBV6-3|TRBD2
TGTGCCAGCAGTCCTCGCGGGGGGGCTTTCGGGGAGCTGTTTTTT
CASSPRGGAFGELFF
>-|13|TRBJ2-3|TRBV12-5|TRBD1
TGTGCTAGCCACAGGGGGTACACAGATACGCAGTATTTT
CASHRGYTDTQYF
>-|14|TRBJ1-1|TRBV20-1|-
TGCAGTGCTAGACCCGATTGGGGGCACACTGAAGCTTTCTTT
CSARPDWGHTEAFF
>many|16|TRBJ2-7|TRBV7-2|TRBD2
TGTGCCAGCAGCTCCGGTCCTCTAGCGGGGGGTTACGAGCAGTACTTC
CASSSGPLAGGYEQYF
>few|14|TRBJ2-4|TRBV7-9|-
TGTGCCAGCAGCTCGCCTAAGGGCAAAAACATTCAGTACTTC
CASSSPKGKNIQYF
>-|15|TRBJ2-1|TRBV7-3|TRBD2
TGTGCCAGCAGGTCTAGCGGGAGTGGGAACAATGAGCAGTTCTTC
CASRSSGSGNNEQFF
>few|20|TRBJ2-3|TRBV28|TRBD2
TGTGCCAGCAGTACCCAACTAGCGGGAGGGCCGGCTCCTAGCACAGATACGCAGTATTTT
CASSTQLAGGPAPSTDTQYF
>-|15|TRBJ1-4|TRBV12-5|-
TGTGCTAGTGGTTTGGTATCCGGGTACAATGAAAAACTGTTTTTT
CASGLVSGYNEKLFF
>-|15|TRBJ2-1|TRBV27|-
TGTGCCAGCAGTCTGCAGCGCCCTCAGGGGAATGAGCAGTTCTTC
CASSLQRPQGNEQFF
>many|15|TRBJ1-1|TRBV9|TRBD1
TGTGCCAGCAGCGTGGGGACAGGGGCGAACACTGAAGCTTTCTTT
CASSVGTGANTEAFF
>-|16|TRBJ2-5|TRBV20-1|-
TGCAGTGCTAGGCCCCTAAGGGGGGACCACCAAGAGACCCAGTACTTC
CSARPLRGDHQETQYF
>many|16|TRBJ1-4|TRBV6-5|-
TGTGCCAGCAGTTACAGTGCCGTTGCAACTAATGAAAAACTGTTTTTT
CASSYSAVATNEKLFF
>many|13|TRBJ1-5|TRBV27|-
TGTGCCAGCAGTTTATCCATTAATCAGCCCCAGCATTTT
CASSLSINQPQHF
>many|18|TRBJ2-1|TRBV11-2|TRBD2
TGTGCCAGCAGCTTAGCTTGGACTAGCGGGGGGGTAAGCGATGAGCAGTTCTTC
CASSLAWTSGGVSDEQFF
>-|14|TRBJ2-1|TRBV6-8|-
TGTGCCAGCAATCTGAGGGGGGACTACAATGAGCAGTTCTTC
CASNLRGDYNEQFF
>few|16|TRBJ2-7|TRBV9|-
TGTGCCAGCAGCGTAGATGAGAGGGGGATAACCTACGAGCAGTACTTC
CASSVDERGITYEQYF
>many|14|TRBJ1-1|TRBV6-5|-
TGTGCCAGCAGTTATTGGATTGGAGGCACTGAAGCTTTCTTT
CASSYWIGGTEAFF
>many|14|TRBJ1-1|TRBV5-5|-
TGTGCCAGCAGCTTGGACAGTACTTACACTGAAGCTTTCTTT
CASSLDSTYTEAFF
>many|15|TRBJ2-1|TRBV28|TRBD2
TGTGCCAGCCGCCCGGGACTAGCGCCCTACAATGAGCAGTTCTTC
CASRPGLAPYNEQFF
>-|16|TRBJ2-7|TRBV19|TRBD1
TGTGCCAGTAGTCTCCGACAGGGGAAGAGCTCCTACGAGCAGTACTTC
CASSLRQGKSSYEQYF
>many|15|TRBJ1-5|TRBV7-8|-
TGTGCCAGCAGCTTACTGGACACCACTAATCAGCCCCAGCATTTT
CASSLLDTTNQPQHF
>few|15|TRBJ1-5|TRBV9|-
TGTGCCAGCAGCAGGGGGGGCTTGGGCAATCAGCCCCAGCATTTT
CASSRGGLGNQPQHF
>many|15|TRBJ2-1|TRBV7-2|TRBD1
TGTGCCAGATCCCCCACCTTAACAGGGGTGGGTGAGCAGTTCTTC
CARSPTLTGVGEQFF
>-|18|TRBJ2-2|TRBV2|-
TGTGCCAGCAGTGAAGCGCGCAGGGATGGGTATTGGACCGGGGAGCTGTTTTTT
CASSEARRDGYWTGELFF
>few|14|TRBJ2-3|TRBV2|TRBD1
TGTGCCAGTTCCTTGGGCAGGGGGCAAGATACGCAGTATTTT
CASSLGRGQDTQYF
>many|15|TRBJ2-1|TRBV9|TRBD2
TGTGCCAGCAGCGAACTGGTAGCGGGAGAGGATGAGCAGTTCTTC
CASSELVAGEDEQFF
>many|15|TRBJ1-2|TRBV6-1|-
TGTGCCAGCAGTTTTCGCCTCCGAGCTAACTATGGCTACACCTTC
CASSFRLRANYGYTF
>many|15|TRBJ1-2|TRBV10-3|-
TGTGCCATCAGTGACAGACGCACCCGGGCGTATGGCTACACCTTC
CAISDRRTRAYGYTF
>few|17|TRBJ1-2|TRBV19|TRBD1
TGTGCCAGTAGTATTGGCCCGAGACCGGGGACAGATTATGGCTACACCTTC
CASSIGPRPGTDYGYTF
>many|14|TRBJ2-7|TRBV7-9|-
TGTGCCAGCACTATACCGGGGGACGCCTGGGAGCAGTACTTC
CASTIPGDAWEQYF
>few|11|TRBJ2-2|TRBV4-1|-
TGTGCCAGCGAATTCGGCGGGGAGCTGTTTTTT
CASEFGGELFF
>many|18|TRBJ2-3|TRBV7-9|TRBD2
TGTGCCAGCAGCCTACTCTTAGGACTAGCGGTGGGGACAGATACGCAGTATTTT
CASSLLLGLAVGTDTQYF
>few|13|TRBJ1-1|TRBV6-1|TRBD1
TGTGCCATTATCTACAGGGGAGACACTGAAGCTTTCTTT
CAIIYRGDTEAFF
>few|13|TRBJ2-7|TRBV20-1|-
TGCAGTGCTGAGGGGTTCCGCTCCTACGAGCAGTACTTC
CSAEGFRSYEQYF
>many|13|TRBJ1-1|TRBV7-9|-
TGTGCCAGCACCGACAGCCTGAACACTGAAGCTTTCTTT
CASTDSLNTEAFF
>-|14|TRBJ2-2|TRBV20-1|TRBD1
TGCAGTGCCAGGGACAGGGGAACCACCGGGGAGCTGTTTTTT
CSARDRGTTGELFF
>many|14|TRBJ2-5|TRBV28|TRBD1
TGTGCCAGCAGCCCGACAGGGTTCCAAGAGACCCAGTACTTC
CASSPTGFQETQYF
>few|12|TRBJ1-2|TRBV29-1|-
TGCAGCGTTGAGGGGGCCTACTATGGCTACACCTTC
CSVEGAYYGYTF
>few|15|TRBJ1-5|TRBV2|-
TGTGCCAGTCTACCAGGCAGGGCCCGCAATCAGCCCCAGCATTTT
CASLPGRARNQPQHF
>-|13|TRBJ1-1|TRBV19|-
TGTGCCAGTAGGGAAGGCGAGAACACTGAAGCTTTCTTT
CASREGENTEAFF